This T cell receptor (beta chain) comes out of a study of T cells in localized non-small cell lung cancer. Sequenced by immunoSEQ multiplex PCR; TCRdb stores in-frame clones only, minus some. This sample has tens of thousands of clones, with over 60% found just once. About this clone: Other DNA sequences in this specimen translate into the identical CDR3.

CDR1 SGHNT and CDR2 YENEEA come from the germline V gene. The CDR3 length is 12 residues. The ends were cut back, 1 base at V and 4 bases at J, with 4 bases in the middle. The starting material was PBMCs, obtained before any cancer treatment. The sequence came from a woman aged 40-70 years with stage II lung adenocarcinoma. The chain recombines TRBV11-3 with TRBJ2-5; D remains ambiguous. CDR3 in DNA: TGTGCCAGCAGCTTAGGGCGAGAGACCCAGTACTTC. Translating gives CASSLGRETQYF.